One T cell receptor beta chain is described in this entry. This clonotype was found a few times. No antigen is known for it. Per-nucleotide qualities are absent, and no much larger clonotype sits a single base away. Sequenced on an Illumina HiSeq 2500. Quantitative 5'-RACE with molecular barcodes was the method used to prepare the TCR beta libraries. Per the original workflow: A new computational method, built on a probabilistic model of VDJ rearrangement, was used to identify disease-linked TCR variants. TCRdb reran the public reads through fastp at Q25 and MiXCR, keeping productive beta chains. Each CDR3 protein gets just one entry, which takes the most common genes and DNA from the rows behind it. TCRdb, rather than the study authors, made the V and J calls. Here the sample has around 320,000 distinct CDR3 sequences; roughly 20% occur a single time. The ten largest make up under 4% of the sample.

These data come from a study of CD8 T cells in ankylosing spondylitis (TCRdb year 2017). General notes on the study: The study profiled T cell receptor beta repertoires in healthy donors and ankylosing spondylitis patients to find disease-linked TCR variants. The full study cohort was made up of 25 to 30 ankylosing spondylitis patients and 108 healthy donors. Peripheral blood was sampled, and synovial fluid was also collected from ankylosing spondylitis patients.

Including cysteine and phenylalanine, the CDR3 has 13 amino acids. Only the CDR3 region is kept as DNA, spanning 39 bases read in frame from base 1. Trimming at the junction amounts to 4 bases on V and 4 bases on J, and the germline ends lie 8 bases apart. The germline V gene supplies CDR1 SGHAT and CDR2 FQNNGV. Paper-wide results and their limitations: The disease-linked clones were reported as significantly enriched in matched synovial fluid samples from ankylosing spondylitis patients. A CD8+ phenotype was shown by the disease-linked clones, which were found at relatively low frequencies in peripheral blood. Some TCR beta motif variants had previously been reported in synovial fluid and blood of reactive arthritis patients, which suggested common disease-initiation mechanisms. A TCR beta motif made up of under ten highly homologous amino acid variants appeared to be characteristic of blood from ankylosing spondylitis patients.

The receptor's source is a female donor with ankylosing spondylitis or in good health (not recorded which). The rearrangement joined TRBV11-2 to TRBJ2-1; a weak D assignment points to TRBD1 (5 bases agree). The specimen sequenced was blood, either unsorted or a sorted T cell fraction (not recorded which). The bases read TGTGCCAGCAGCTCCCGACAGTACAATGAGCAGTTCTTC. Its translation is CASSSRQYNEQFF. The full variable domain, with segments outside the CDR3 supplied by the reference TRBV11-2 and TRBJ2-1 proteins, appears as EAGVAQSPRYKIIEKRQSVAFWCNPISGHATLYWYQQILGQGPKLLIQFQNNGVVDDSQLPKDRFSAERLKGVDSTLKIQPAKLEDSAVYLCASSSRQYNEQFFGPGTRLTVL.